This T cell receptor beta chain originates from a study of cytomegalovirus exposure and HLA in healthy donors. This CDR3 is built from 13 residues. CDR1 is MNHEY, CDR2 SMNVEV, per germline (reference sequence). The primer mix had 60 Vbeta and 13 Jbeta primers. Only in-frame clones appear in the TCRdb table, and some are missing; sequencing was by immunoSEQ multiplex PCR. The table has under 250,000 clones, 79% seen once. This sequence was found in a woman aged 25 to 39 in good health and CMV-seropositive. The chain is built from TRBV27 and TRBJ2-7; D remains ambiguous. The source material was PBMCs. Written as DNA, the CDR3 is TGTGCGACACGGCCCCACAGCTCCTACGAGCAGTACTTC. It is translated as CATRPHSSYEQYF.